This is a list of T cell receptor beta chains from one sample in a study of identical twins. TCRdb analysed the 5' RACE reads with MiXCR anew, one entry per CDR3 protein. The repertoire has about 520,000 distinct CDR3 sequences, roughly a fifth of them found once; the top ten carry about 0.99%. Separately, the same data were catalogued under a study of T cells expressing NK-cell markers.

Sequences were obtained from CD4+ T cells sorted from blood. These receptors all stem from a woman between 18 and 29 years old in good health. Both conserved end residues are part of each CDR3. A D gene is named only where the DNA matches it firmly. Clone size appears in some rows only: once, few, many, or a class for an expanded clone.

TRBD1 | NA | TRBJ1-1 | TRBV6-5 | TGTGCCAGCAGTTACCGATTTCAGGGGGCGGCCACTGAAGCTTTCTTT | CASSYRFQGAATEAFF
TRBD2 | NA | TRBJ2-7 | TRBV20-1 | TGCAGTGTCCTGGGGGGGACGGCCTCCTACGAGCAGTACTTC | CSVLGGTASYEQYF
NA | NA | TRBJ2-7 | TRBV20-1 | TGCAGTGCTGGTGGGGTTTCAACCTACGAGCAGTACTTC | CSAGGVSTYEQYF
NA | few | TRBJ1-2 | TRBV20-1 | TGCAGTGCTAGAGAGGGGGGCGATGGCTACACCTTC | CSAREGGDGYTF
NA | NA | TRBJ2-5 | TRBV6-1 | TGTGCCAGCAGCGAAACGACCTCGGCGGGCCAAGAGACCCAGTACTTC | CASSETTSAGQETQYF
NA | NA | TRBJ2-7 | TRBV3-1 | TGTGCCAGCAGTCCATCTCCGGGACAAAGCTCCTACGAGCAGTACTTC | CASSPSPGQSSYEQYF
NA | NA | TRBJ2-1 | TRBV20-1 | TGCAGTGCTCTGGAGAGTTTGCGCAATGAGCAGTTCTTC | CSALESLRNEQFF
NA | few | TRBJ1-2 | TRBV20-1 | TGCAGTGCTAGGGAAGACCTATGGTCTGGCTACACCTTC | CSAREDLWSGYTF
TRBD2 | NA | TRBJ2-7 | TRBV20-1 | TGCAGTGCTAGAGGGACTAGCGGATTATACGAGCAGTACTTC | CSARGTSGLYEQYF
TRBD1 | many | TRBJ1-1 | TRBV20-1 | TGCAGAGGACAGGGAGGGACTGAAGCTTTCTTT | CRGQGGTEAFF
TRBD1 | NA | TRBJ1-2 | TRBV5-1 | TGCGCCAGCAGCTTGACAGGGGCCAGCGGCTACACCTTC | CASSLTGASGYTF
NA | NA | TRBJ1-2 | TRBV10-3 | TGTGCCATCAGTGAACCCAGGGAGGTTTATGGCTACACCTTC | CAISEPREVYGYTF
NA | many | TRBJ2-3 | TRBV12-3/TRBV12-4 | TGTGCCAGCAGTTTGAAAGATACGCAGTATTTT | CASSLKDTQYF
NA | few | TRBJ2-7 | TRBV29-1 | TGCAGCGTTTCGGATTTCAACGAGCAGTACTTC | CSVSDFNEQYF
TRBD1 | NA | TRBJ2-1 | TRBV7-9 | TGTGCCAGCACTTCGGGACAGAGCTACAATGAGCAGTTCTTC | CASTSGQSYNEQFF
NA | few | TRBJ1-6 | TRBV27 | TGTGCCAGCCGCTTGGACAGCCGAAATTCACCCCTCCACTTT | CASRLDSRNSPLHF
TRBD1 | NA | TRBJ2-1 | TRBV2 | TGTGCCAGCGCCCCAGGGACAGGGTTTGAGCAGTTCTTC | CASAPGTGFEQFF
TRBD2 | few | TRBJ2-5 | TRBV12-3/TRBV12-4 | TGTGCCAGCAGTTTTAGCGCTAGCGGGAGCGGGGAGACCCAGTACTTC | CASSFSASGSGETQYF
TRBD2 | NA | TRBJ2-1 | TRBV5-5 | TGTGCCAGCAGCTTGGATTGGCTAGCGGAGTACAATGAGCAGTTCTTC | CASSLDWLAEYNEQFF
TRBD1 | few | TRBJ2-3 | TRBV5-1 | TGCGCCACCACCCCCGGACAGGGATTGGCAGATACGCAGTATTTT | CATTPGQGLADTQYF
NA | few | TRBJ2-5 | TRBV25-1 | TGTGCCATTTCATACAGGGTAGAGACCCAGTACTTC | CAISYRVETQYF
NA | few | TRBJ1-5 | TRBV20-1 | TGCAGTGTCAAGGACCTGGGTGGGCAGCCCCAGCATTTT | CSVKDLGGQPQHF
TRBD2 | NA | TRBJ2-2 | TRBV6-1 | TGTGCCAGCTACCAGCGGACTAGCGGGGGGCTGGGGAACACCGGGGAGCTGTTTTTT | CASYQRTSGGLGNTGELFF
TRBD1 | few | TRBJ1-5 | TRBV20-1 | TGCAGTGCTAGAGACGACAGGGACAATCAGCCCCAGCATTTT | CSARDDRDNQPQHF
TRBD2 | few | TRBJ2-3 | TRBV5-1 | TGCGCCAGCAGGAGGATAGCGGGGGGGCTCACAGATACGCAGTATTTT | CASRRIAGGLTDTQYF
NA | NA | TRBJ1-1 | TRBV20-1 | TGCAGTGCTAGCAAGGAACGACTCACTGAAGCTTTCTTT | CSASKERLTEAFF
NA | few | TRBJ2-3 | TRBV5-6 | TGTGCCAGTACCAGGGTTATCCTGACACCCCACACAGATACGCAGTATTTT | CASTRVILTPHTDTQYF
TRBD2 | NA | TRBJ2-5 | TRBV20-1 | TGCAGTGCTAGAGTCAGGACTAGCGGAGAGACCCAGTACTTC | CSARVRTSGETQYF
NA | few | TRBJ2-4 | TRBV5-1 | TGCGCCAGCAGCTTGGGCAGGGGATACATTCAGTACTTC | CASSLGRGYIQYF